Each of the 2 T cell receptor beta chains below was sequenced from the same sample in a study of spatial heterogeneity in lung cancer. Time point described: sample taken at primary tumor resection. TCRdb itself ran the 5' RACE reads through MiXCR, one entry per CDR3 protein. The repertoire holds 60,000 to 75,000 distinct CDR3 sequences, with 6.3% as singletons. Sequences were derived from PBMCs, sampled at surgery. The receptors originated from a female donor with early-stage non-small cell lung cancer.

This sequence joins TRBV20-1 and TRBJ2-5, with no clear D. The CDR3 sequence is 13 residues long. Germline CDR1 DFQATT, CDR2 SNEGSKA (reference sequence). V gave up 4 bases and J gave up 0 bases, with 9 bases separating them. CDR3 region: CSAKFRYQETQYF. The CDR3 coding sequence is TGCAGTGCTAAATTTCGGTACCAAGAGACCCAGTACTTC.

At least ten counts were recorded for this clonotype. The chain couples TRBV4-1 to TRBJ2-5; D not resolved. The germline CDR1 and CDR2 sequences are MGHRA and YSYEKL. V lost 5 bases and J lost 2, with 15 bases in between. The CDR3 length is 15 residues. In nucleotides, the CDR3 is TGCGCCAGCAGCGGGCTCGGAAGTATGCAAGAGACCCAGTACTTC. Protein: CASSGLGSMQETQYF.